This passage covers 6 T cell receptor beta chains from one sample sequenced in a study of shared clonotypes between healthy human individuals. Sequenced by immunoSEQ multiplex PCR; TCRdb stores in-frame clones only, minus some. The sample holds some 1.5 million clones; approximately 97% are singletons and the top ten take approximately 1.1%. Sequenced material: naive CD4+ T cells sorted from blood. Subset noted: CD45RA+ positively selected. The source is a man younger than 45 in good health.

This clone has a single count. The chain uses TRBV7-2 and TRBJ1-6; D remains unclear. The CDR3 has 15 amino acids. The germline gives CDR1 SGHTA, CDR2 FQGNSA. V lost 1 base and J 9 bases, leaving 13 bases between the germline ends. In nucleotides, the CDR3 is TGTGCCAGCAGCTTAGATCCTAGGGCGAGTTCACCCCTCCACTTT. This gives the protein CASSLDPRASSPLHF.

The gene calls are TRBV9 and TRBJ2-2; no clear D. Trimming shortened V by 0 bases and J by 7 bases, and 13 bases separated the two germline ends. CDR1 is SGDLS and CDR2 is YYNGEE in the germline V gene. The CDR3 sequence is 15 residues long. DNA of the CDR3: TGTGCCAGCAGCGTAGAAGGGCATGGAAACGGGGAGCTGTTTTTT. It yields the protein CASSVEGHGNGELFF.

The chain links TRBV6-1 to TRBJ1-5, with D unclear. The CDR3 totals 11 residues. Germline CDR1 MNHNS, CDR2 SASEGT. Trimming cost V 3 bases and J 9 bases, with 6 bases left between them. CDR3 sequence reads: CASSELGPQHF. In DNA form, the CDR3 reads TGTGCCAGCAGTGAGCTTGGGCCCCAGCATTTT.

The rearrangement joins TRBV6-5 to TRBJ2-1; D not certain. The CDR3 is made up of 16 amino acids. Trimming took 0 bases from V and 7 from J, leaving 16 bases between them. Germline V CDR1 and CDR2: MNHEY, SVGAGI. The CDR3 region is CASSYSTFMTLNEQFF. The CDR3 coding sequence is TGTGCCAGCAGTTACTCGACGTTTATGACTTTGAATGAGCAGTTCTTC.

This clone was found once. The CDR3 coding sequence is TGTGCCAGCAGTACTCCCGGGAGTAACACTGAAGCTTTCTTT. It specifies CASSTPGSNTEAFF. The genes are TRBV6-6 and TRBJ1-1; no clear D gene. CDR1 and CDR2 from the germline V gene are MNHNY and SVGAGI (reference sequence). With 5 bases removed from V and 2 bases from J, the gap between germline ends came to 12 bases. The CDR3 runs to 14 residues.

This clone was observed a single time. The chain combines TRBV28 with TRBJ2-7; D ambiguous. This CDR3 contains 15 residues. The V gene lost 4 bases and the J gene lost 4 bases, with 17 bases spanning the gap. Per germline, CDR1 MDHEN and CDR2 SYDVKM. For the CDR3, the DNA is TGTGCCAGCAGTTCTTACCGGGCGATGGGATACGAGCAGTACTTC. Amino acids: CASSSYRAMGYEQYF.